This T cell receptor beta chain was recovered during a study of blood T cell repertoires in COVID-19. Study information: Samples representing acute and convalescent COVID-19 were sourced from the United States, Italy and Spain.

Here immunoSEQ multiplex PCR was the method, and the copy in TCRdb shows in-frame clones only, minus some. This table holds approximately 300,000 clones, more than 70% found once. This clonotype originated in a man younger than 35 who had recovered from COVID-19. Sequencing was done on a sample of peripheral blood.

CDR3 region: CASSLSFPGNEQFF. The CDR3 coding sequence is TGTGCCAGCAGTTTGTCCTTCCCGGGCAATGAGCAGTTCTTC. The V gene is TRBV27, the J gene TRBJ2-1; D ambiguous. The V gene's germline CDR1 is MNHEY and CDR2 SMNVEV (reference sequence). CDR3 size: 14 residues. Trimming removed 3 bases at V and 6 bases at J, with 12 bases between.